The present T cell receptor (beta chain) was sequenced within a study of T cells after yellow fever vaccination. Study-level background: Preparation used SMART-Seq v4 Ultra Low Input for the low-cell-number fractions. Broader study findings: One caveat is that FACS-sorted repertoires could contain abundant clonotypes contaminating from the bulk population. Most clones from primary vaccination were detected again post-booster (around 95% CD4, approximately 90% CD8).

Per the germline V gene, CDR1 is SEHNR and CDR2 is FQNEAQ (reference sequence). CDR3 length: 16 residues. J was trimmed by 4 bases and V by 4 bases; bases with no gene match: 6. The table lists this clonotype with a few counts. Its cognate antigen is unknown. A 5'RACE template-switching step, the method used to make TCR cDNA, added a universal primer site and UMIs. TCRdb passed the 5' RACE reads through MiXCR, listing each CDR3 protein once. The table has about 120,000 distinct CDR3 sequences, around 9.8% seen once. The chain is built from TRBV7-9 and TRBJ2-3, with TRBD2 identical over 12 bases. This clonotype was sampled from a man in his late teens or twenties who received the YFV17D yellow fever vaccine. This specimen consisted of CD8+ T cells sorted from PBMCs, obtained on the day of the yellow fever booster vaccination. DNA of the CDR3: TGTGCCAGCAGCTCACCTAGCGGGGGGGCCTCAGATACGCAGTATTTT. Translation gives CASSSPSGGASDTQYF.